Listed here are 29 T cell receptor beta chains from one sample, sequenced in a study of T-cell reconstitution after alpha-beta-depleted transplantation in children. It was with unique molecular identifiers that the TCRbeta library was prepared. In TCRdb, the PCR reads were re-called with MiXCR into one record per CDR3 protein. The data show under 400,000 distinct CDR3 sequences, around 20% seen once. Material: PBMCs, mostly from graft donor cells, obtained 180 days after TCRalphabeta/CD19-depleted stem cell transplant. These receptors came from a male patient younger than 18 who had a stem cell transplant for acute lymphoblastic leukemia, so the T cells may come from the graft donor.

J is TRBJ2-5 and V is TRBV7-2; 10 nucleotides agree with TRBD2. There are 16 residues in the CDR3. Germline CDR1 reads SGHTA; CDR2 reads FQGNSA. The ends lost 2 bases at V and 3 bases at J; junction bases unmatched: 6. The CDR3 coding sequence is TGTGCCAGCAGCTTACAGGCTAGCGGGAGCAAAGAGACCCAGTACTTC. This encodes CASSLQASGSKETQYF.

CDR3 DNA sequence: TGTGCCAGCTGGCGGGAGGGCCGATACGAGCAGTACTTC. It is translated as CASWREGRYEQYF. The chain couples TRBV2 to TRBJ2-7; 9 nucleotides line up with TRBD2. The germline V gene has CDR1 SNHLY and CDR2 FYNNEI. The V segment lost 8 bases and the J segment 4 bases; nucleotides outside the gene matches: 6. This CDR3 spans 13 amino acids.

This clonotype was seen more than once but under ten times. This sequence joins TRBV5-1 and TRBJ1-4, with a possible D match to TRBD1 (5 bases). Germline V gives CDR1 SGHRS, CDR2 YFSETQ. The CDR3 sequence is 11 residues long. The V end lost 5 bases, the J end lost 8 bases, and 7 bases lay between the germline ends. CDR3 coding DNA: TGCGCCAGCAGGGGGGAAGAAAAACTGTTTTTT. It yields the protein CASRGEEKLFF.

The chain links TRBV20-1 to TRBJ2-2; no clear D gene. The CDR3 spans 15 residues. CDR1 DFQATT and CDR2 SNEGSKA come from the germline V gene (reference sequence). V was trimmed by 0 bases and J by 1 base, leaving 9 bases between them. CDR3 DNA sequence: TGCAGTGCTAGAGACTCCACTCTGAACACCGGGGAGCTGTTTTTT. Encoded protein: CSARDSTLNTGELFF.

This clonotype turned up a few times. DNA for the CDR3: TGTGCCAGCAGTACAGGGGTTTTCTCCTCCGGGGCCAACGTCCTGACTTTC. Translated, it gives CASSTGVFSSGANVLTF. The J gene is TRBJ2-6, the V gene TRBV25-1, with TRBD1 identical over 7 bases. This CDR3 is 17 amino acids long. Trimming removed 5 bases from V and 4 bases from J; junction bases left unmatched: 11. Per the germline V gene, CDR1 is MGHDK and CDR2 is SYGVNS. Drawing the rest from reference TRBV25-1 and TRBJ2-6, the complete variable domain is EADIYQTPRYLVIGTGKKITLECSQTMGHDKMYWYQQDPGMELHLIHYSYGVNSTEKGDLSSESTVSRIRTEHFPLTLESARPSHTSQYLCASSTGVFSSGANVLTFGAGSRLTVL.

This clonotype occurred many times. DNA for the CDR3: TGCGCCAGCAGTCCTCAACACGGGGAGCTGTTTTTT. Translation: CASSPQHGELFF. This rearrangement joins TRBV10-1 to TRBJ2-2; D gene ambiguous. Looked up from germline, CDR1 is WNHNN and CDR2 is SYGVQD (reference sequence). V dropped 5 bases and J dropped 7 bases, with 8 bases sitting between them. This CDR3 comprises 12 residues.

This clonotype showed up just a few times. V usage is TRBV29-1 and J usage is TRBJ1-2, with a possible D match to TRBD1 (6 bases). CDR1 and CDR2 (germline): SQVTM, ANQGSEA. This CDR3 has 16 amino acids. V lost 1 base and J 3 bases, leaving 18 bases between the germline ends. The CDR3 DNA reads as TGCAGCGTTGAAGCCCCCCCGGAAGGGGGGGACTATGGCTACACCTTC. Protein: CSVEAPPEGGDYGYTF.

The chain uses TRBV4-1 and TRBJ1-5; perhaps TRBD1 as D (6 bases). The CDR3 is 19 amino acids. Germline V gene lookup returns CDR1 MGHRA and CDR2 YSYEKL. Trimming removed 1 base from V and 5 bases from J, with 24 bases in between. CDR3 bases: TGCGCCAGCAGCCAAGTTCGGTCTGGACAGACCCTAGGGGATCAGCCCCAGCATTTT. This codes for CASSQVRSGQTLGDQPQHF.

CDR3 sequence (DNA): TGCAGGGCCCCAAGAGGGCTCCCCCCCTACGAGCAGTACTTC. It encodes CRAPRGLPPYEQYF. The V gene is TRBV20-1, the J gene TRBJ2-7; the D gene is possibly TRBD2 (5 bases). This CDR3 is built from 14 residues. CDR1 is DFQATT, CDR2 SNEGSKA, per germline (reference sequence).

CDR3 region: CATSGRGQYNEQFF. The CDR3, as DNA: TGTGCCACCAGTGGGAGGGGACAATACAATGAGCAGTTCTTC. The chain has TRBV24-1 and TRBJ2-1; perhaps D is TRBD1 or TRBD2 (6 bases each). Germline CDR1 and CDR2: KGHDR and SFDVKD. Trimming took 5 bases from V and 4 from J, leaving 11 bases between them. There are 14 residues in the CDR3.

Notes on this clonotype: The junction departs from the called germline gene at one end, perhaps through a read error. The V call is TRBV5-6, the J call TRBJ2-7; D is undetermined. Germline CDR1 SGHDT, CDR2 YYEEEE. The CDR3 loop spans 15 amino acids. The CDR3: CASSSGPRGSYEQCF. The CDR3, as DNA: TGTGCCAGCAGCTCCGGCCCTAGAGGTAGCTACGAGCAGTGCTTC.

The chain couples TRBV6-1 to TRBJ1-5; D possibly corresponds to TRBD1 (6 bases). Germline CDR1 and CDR2: MNHNS and SASEGT. This CDR3 has 16 amino acids. V gave up 2 bases and J gave up 0 bases, with 11 bases separating them. CDR3 sequence: CASSEFRGLSNQPQHF. Here the CDR3 DNA reads TGTGCCAGCAGTGAATTCAGGGGCCTTAGCAATCAGCCCCAGCATTTT.

This clonotype was seen a handful of times. The chain combines TRBV5-1 with TRBJ2-3, with TRBD1 matching 8 bases. CDR3 length: 15 residues. Germline V CDR1 and CDR2: SGHRS, YFSETQ. V dropped 3 bases and J dropped 2; count of bases not matched to a gene: 5. In DNA form, the CDR3 reads TGCGCCAGCAGCTCAGGACAGGGAGTCACAGATACGCAGTATTTT. This sequence encodes CASSSGQGVTDTQYF.

About this clonotype: Germline and junction disagree at one end, which may indicate a read error. CDR3 DNA: TGCGCCATCAGCTTTAACAGGGGCGATACGCAGTATTTT. Its translation: CAISFNRGDTQYF. J is TRBJ2-3 and V is TRBV5-1; 7 nucleotides align to TRBD1. The germline CDR1 and CDR2 sequences are SGHRS and YFSETQ. CDR3 length: 13 residues. Drawing the rest from reference TRBV5-1 and TRBJ2-3, the complete variable domain is KAGVTQTPRYLIKTRGQQVTLSCSPISGHRSVSWYQQTPGQGLQFLFEYFSETQRNKGNFPGRFSGRQFSNSRSEMNVSTLELGDSALYLCAISFNRGDTQYFGPGTRLTVL.

The gene calls are TRBV29-1 and TRBJ1-2; D is undetermined. This CDR3 comprises 15 residues. CDR1 and CDR2 from the germline V gene are SQVTM and ANQGSEA. The V gene lost 3 bases and the J gene lost 5 bases, with 19 bases spanning the gap. CDR3 protein: CSVEVPGRARYGYTF. CDR3 in DNA: TGCAGCGTTGAGGTCCCTGGTCGGGCAAGGTATGGCTACACCTTC.

This clonotype showed up just a few times. The J gene is TRBJ2-3, the V gene TRBV4-1; TRBD1 matches 8 bases. V lost 1 base to trimming and J lost 2 bases; unmatched junction nucleotides: 8. The CDR3 extends over 17 amino acids. Germline V gene data show CDR1 as MGHRA and CDR2 as YSYEKL. The CDR3 region is CASSQVWGTGPTDTQYF. The CDR3 nucleotides read TGCGCCAGCAGCCAAGTATGGGGGACAGGCCCCACAGATACGCAGTATTTT.

This clonotype was counted a few times. The chain combines TRBV5-1 with TRBJ2-6, with a possible D match to TRBD2 (6 bases). Per the germline V gene, CDR1 is SGHRS and CDR2 is YFSETQ. Trimming left V 3 bases short and J 0 bases short, with 13 bases between. This CDR3 comprises 17 residues. The CDR3 nucleotides are TGCGCCAGCAGCTCATTTGGGGGGTACTCTGGGGCCAACGTCCTGACTTTC. It codes for CASSSFGGYSGANVLTF.

The chain is built from TRBV6-5 and TRBJ2-5; no clear D gene. Germline V gives CDR1 MNHEY, CDR2 SVGAGI. This CDR3 is built from 15 residues. V was shortened by 0 bases and J by 3 bases, with 11 bases between the two germline ends. The CDR3 loop is CASSYSIGQEETQYF. CDR3 in DNA: TGTGCCAGCAGTTACTCGATTGGGCAGGAAGAGACCCAGTACTTC.

This clonotype was recorded a few times. The chain has TRBV6-6 and TRBJ1-2; maybe TRBD1 (5 bases). Germline lookup yields CDR1 MNHNY and CDR2 SVGAGI (reference sequence). The V end was cut by 7 bases, the J end by 4 bases, with 13 bases between. CDR3 length: 13 amino acids. This CDR3 is CASTLTALYGYTF. The DNA of the CDR3 is TGTGCCAGCACTTTGACAGCTCTCTATGGCTACACCTTC.

This chain uses TRBV7-8 with TRBJ2-1, with a possible D match to TRBD2 (6 bases). Looked up from germline, CDR1 is SGHVS and CDR2 is FQNEAQ. The CDR3 is 13 amino acids. V was trimmed by 2 bases and J by 15 bases, leaving 17 bases between them. This chain's CDR3 is CASSLYRDFERFF. The CDR3 DNA sequence: TGTGCCAGCAGCTTATACCGGGACTTCGAACGGTTCTTC. The full variable domain, in which reference TRBV7-8 and TRBJ2-1 provide the parts outside the CDR3, is GAGVSQSPRYKVAKRGQDVALRCDPISGHVSLFWYQQALGQGPEFLTYFQNEAQLDKSGLPSDRFFAERPEGSVSTLKIQRTQQEDSAVYLCASSLYRDFERFFGPGTRLTVL.

This clonotype was found a few times. The V gene is TRBV7-3, the J gene TRBJ2-1, with unresolved D. Germline CDR1 reads SGHTA; CDR2 reads FQGTGA. Trimming removed 2 bases at V and 3 bases at J, with 14 bases between. This CDR3 has 16 residues. Written as DNA, the CDR3 is TGTGCCAGCAGCTTAGGATTCTCGAGCTACTACAATGAGCAGTTCTTC. This sequence encodes CASSLGFSSYYNEQFF. Using reference TRBV7-3 and TRBJ2-1 for the parts outside the CDR3, the full variable domain is GAGVSQTPSNKVTEKGKYVELRCDPISGHTALYWYRQSLGQGPEFLIYFQGTGAADDSGLPNDRFFAVRPEGSVSTLKIQRTERGDSAVYLCASSLGFSSYYNEQFFGPGTRLTVL.

The chain joins TRBV4-1 to TRBJ2-1; 13 nucleotides align to TRBD2. V gave up 0 bases and J gave up 8 bases; unmatched junction bases: 7. The germline CDR1 and CDR2 sequences are MGHRA and YSYEKL. CDR3 length: 17 amino acids. In nucleotides, the CDR3 is TGCGCCAGCAGCCAAGATCACGGACTAGCGGGAGCTGATGAGCAGTTCTTC. Amino acid sequence: CASSQDHGLAGADEQFF.

Only a few counts were recorded for this clonotype. V is TRBV5-1 and J is TRBJ2-1; D not certain. The ends were cut back, 4 bases at V and 1 base at J, with 12 bases in the middle. The CDR3 sequence is 15 residues long. The V gene's germline CDR1 is SGHRS and CDR2 YFSETQ. The DNA of the CDR3 is TGCGCCAGCAGCCCCTTGCGGCTGTCCTACAATGAGCAGTTCTTC. It yields the protein CASSPLRLSYNEQFF.

This clonotype was found a few times. Written as DNA, the CDR3 is TGTGCCAGCAGCTTAGGCGCCCGGGACCACAATGAGCAGTTCTTC. It translates to CASSLGARDHNEQFF. The chain recombines TRBV7-4 with TRBJ2-1, with D possibly being TRBD1 or TRBD2 (5 bases each). Trimming took off 1 base at V and 5 bases at J, with 12 bases between the two ends. This CDR3 has 15 residues. Per germline, CDR1 SGHVT and CDR2 SQSDAQ.

The chain carries TRBV7-2 and TRBJ2-3; TRBD2 is a possible D gene (5 bases). In germline, CDR1 is SGHTA, CDR2 FQGNSA. The CDR3 covers 17 residues. V was clipped by 5 bases and J by 1 base, with 19 bases between them. In DNA, the CDR3 is TGTGCCAGCAGCGATCCAGACTTCTTGGGAGGCACAGATACGCAGTATTTT. Its protein is CASSDPDFLGGTDTQYF.

This chain uses TRBV20-1 with TRBJ2-7, with D perhaps TRBD1 (5 bases). Germline assignment: CDR1 DFQATT and CDR2 SNEGSKA (reference sequence). With 8 bases removed from V and 3 bases from J, the gap between germline ends came to 20 bases. CDR3 length equals 14 residues. CDR3 DNA sequence: TGCAGTTCTGAAAAGTGGGGCACAAACTACGAGCAGTACTTC. It is translated as CSSEKWGTNYEQYF.

Details on this clonotype: One end of the junction does not line up with germline, which may come from a read error. The J gene is TRBJ2-1, the V gene TRBV6-2 or TRBV6-3; D not resolved. The CDR3 loop spans 16 amino acids. CDR1 and CDR2 from the germline V gene are MNHEY and SVGEGT. The CDR3: CACSYSIISSYNEQFF. In DNA form, the CDR3 reads TGTGCCTGCAGTTACTCGATCATAAGCTCCTACAATGAGCAGTTCTTC.

This clonotype was seen more than once but under ten times. The V call is TRBV6-1, the J call TRBJ2-5; no definite D call. Germline-derived CDR1 and CDR2 are MNHNS and SASEGT. CDR3 length: 14 residues. With 6 bases removed from V and 5 bases from J, the gap between germline ends came to 16 bases. The CDR3: CASRSGRPRETQYF. The DNA of the CDR3 is TGTGCCAGCAGGTCCGGTAGGCCGAGGGAGACCCAGTACTTC.

The V and J genes are TRBV29-1 and TRBJ2-7; D remains unclear. Trimming took off 7 bases at V and 0 bases at J, with 16 bases between the two ends. This CDR3 region has 14 residues. The germline gives CDR1 SQVTM, CDR2 ANQGSEA. This CDR3 is CSAVSNSGSYEQYF. The CDR3 bases are TGCAGCGCTGTTAGTAATTCGGGCTCCTACGAGCAGTACTTC.